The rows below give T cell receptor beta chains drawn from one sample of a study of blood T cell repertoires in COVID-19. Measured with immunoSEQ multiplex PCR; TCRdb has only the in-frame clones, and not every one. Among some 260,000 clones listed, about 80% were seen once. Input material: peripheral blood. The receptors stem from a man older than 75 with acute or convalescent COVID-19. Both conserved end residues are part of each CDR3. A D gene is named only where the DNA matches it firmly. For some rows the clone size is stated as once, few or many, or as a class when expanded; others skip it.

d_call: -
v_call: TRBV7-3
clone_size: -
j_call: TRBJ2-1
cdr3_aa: CASAEGANEQFF
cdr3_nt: TGTGCCAGCGCGGAGGGTGCCAATGAGCAGTTCTTC

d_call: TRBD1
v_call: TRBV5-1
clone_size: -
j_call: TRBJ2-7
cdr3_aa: CASTGQGSSYEQYF
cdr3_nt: TGCGCCAGCACGGGACAGGGGAGCTCCTACGAGCAGTACTTC

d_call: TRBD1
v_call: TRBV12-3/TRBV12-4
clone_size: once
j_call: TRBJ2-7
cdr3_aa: CASSSGGFAEQYF
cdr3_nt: TGTGCCAGCAGTTCAGGGGGTTTCGCCGAGCAGTACTTC

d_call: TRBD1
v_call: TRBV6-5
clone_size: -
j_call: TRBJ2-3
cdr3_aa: CASGPGTGVPDTQYF
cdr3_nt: TGTGCCAGCGGACCGGGGACAGGAGTCCCGGATACGCAGTATTTT

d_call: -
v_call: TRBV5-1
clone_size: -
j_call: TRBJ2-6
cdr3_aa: CASSSQGYPYSGANVLTF
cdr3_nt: TGCGCCAGCAGCTCTCAGGGGTACCCCTACTCTGGGGCCAACGTCCTGACTTTC

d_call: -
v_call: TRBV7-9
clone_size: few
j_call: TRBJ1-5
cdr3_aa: CASSLAGRGPLSQHF
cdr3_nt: TGTGCCAGCAGCTTAGCGGGGAGAGGCCCCTTAAGCCAGCATTTT

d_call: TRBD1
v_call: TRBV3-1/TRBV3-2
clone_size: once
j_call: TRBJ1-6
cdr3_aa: CASSPRQGMTLHF
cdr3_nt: TGTGCCAGCAGCCCCAGACAGGGTATGACCCTCCACTTT

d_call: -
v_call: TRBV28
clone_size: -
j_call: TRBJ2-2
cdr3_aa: CASRAVNKVRGATGELFF
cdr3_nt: TGTGCCAGCCGAGCTGTTAATAAGGTCAGGGGGGCGACCGGGGAGCTGTTTTTT

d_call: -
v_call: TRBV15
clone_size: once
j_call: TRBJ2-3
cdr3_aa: CATSRPKGGDTQYF
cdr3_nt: TGTGCCACCAGCAGACCTAAGGGAGGAGATACGCAGTATTTT

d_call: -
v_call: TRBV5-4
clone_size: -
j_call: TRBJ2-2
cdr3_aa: CASSFYPDLNTGELFF
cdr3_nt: TGTGCCAGCAGCTTTTATCCGGACTTAAACACCGGGGAGCTGTTTTTT

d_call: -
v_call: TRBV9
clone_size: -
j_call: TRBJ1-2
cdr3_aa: CASSVEEGNYGYTF
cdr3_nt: TGTGCCAGCAGCGTAGAGGAGGGGAACTATGGCTACACCTTC

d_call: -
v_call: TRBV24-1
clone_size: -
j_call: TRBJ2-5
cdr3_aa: CATSGSQETQYF
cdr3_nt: TGTGCCACCAGTGGCAGCCAAGAGACCCAGTACTTC

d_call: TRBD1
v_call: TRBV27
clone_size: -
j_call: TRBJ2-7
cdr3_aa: CASSLRYRGYEQYF
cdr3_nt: TGTGCCAGCAGTTTAAGGTACAGGGGCTACGAGCAGTACTTC

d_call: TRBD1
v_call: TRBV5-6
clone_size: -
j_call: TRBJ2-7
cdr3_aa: CASSSGTGVNEQYF
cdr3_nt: TGTGCCAGCAGCTCCGGGACAGGGGTTAACGAGCAGTACTTC

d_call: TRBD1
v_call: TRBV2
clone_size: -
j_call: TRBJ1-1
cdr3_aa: CASSLQGMNTEAFF
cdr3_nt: TGTGCCAGCAGCCTACAGGGGATGAACACTGAAGCTTTCTTT

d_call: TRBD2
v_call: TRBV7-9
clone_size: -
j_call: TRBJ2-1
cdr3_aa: CASSLGASGVNEQFF
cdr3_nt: TGTGCCAGCAGCTTAGGTGCTAGCGGGGTCAATGAGCAGTTCTTC

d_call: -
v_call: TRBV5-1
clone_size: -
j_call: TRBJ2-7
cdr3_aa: CASSPDTGRGYEQYF
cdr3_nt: TGCGCCAGCAGTCCCGACACCGGTAGGGGCTACGAGCAGTACTTC

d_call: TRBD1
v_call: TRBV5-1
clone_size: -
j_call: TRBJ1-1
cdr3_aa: CASSLEGAGAGRAFF
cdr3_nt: TGCGCCAGCAGCTTGGAGGGGGCCGGGGCGGGAAGGGCTTTCTTT

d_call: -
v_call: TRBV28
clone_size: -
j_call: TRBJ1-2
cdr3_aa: CASSTGGSGHNYGYTF
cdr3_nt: TGTGCCAGCAGTACGGGGGGAAGCGGGCATAACTATGGCTACACCTTC

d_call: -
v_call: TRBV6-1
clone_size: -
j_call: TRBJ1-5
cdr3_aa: CASSEGGNQPQHF
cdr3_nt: TGTGCCAGCAGTGAAGGCGGAAATCAGCCCCAGCATTTT

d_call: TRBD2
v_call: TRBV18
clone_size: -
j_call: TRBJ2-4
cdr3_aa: CASSPPQRLAGAKNIQYF
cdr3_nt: TGTGCCAGCTCACCACCGCAGAGACTAGCGGGGGCCAAAAACATTCAGTACTTC

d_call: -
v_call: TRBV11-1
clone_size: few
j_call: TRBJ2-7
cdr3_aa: CASSFSRSGSYEQYF
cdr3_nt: TGTGCCAGCAGCTTTTCTCGATCGGGCTCCTACGAGCAGTACTTC

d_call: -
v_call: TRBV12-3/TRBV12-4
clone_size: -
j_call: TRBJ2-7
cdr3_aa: CASSPLYEQYF
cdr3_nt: TGTGCCAGCAGTCCCCTGTACGAGCAGTACTTC

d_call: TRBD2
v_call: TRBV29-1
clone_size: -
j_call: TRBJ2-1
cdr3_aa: CSASGRGSYNEQFF
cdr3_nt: TGCAGCGCGAGCGGGAGGGGCTCCTACAATGAGCAGTTCTTC

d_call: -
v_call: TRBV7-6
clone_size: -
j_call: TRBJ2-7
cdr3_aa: CASSLGDGETYEQYF
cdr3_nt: TGTGCCAGCAGCTTAGGAGACGGAGAAACGTACGAGCAGTACTTC

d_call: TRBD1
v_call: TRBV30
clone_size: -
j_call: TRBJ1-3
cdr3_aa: CAWSSGTGADTIYF
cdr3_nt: TGTGCCTGGAGTTCTGGGACAGGGGCAGACACCATATATTTT

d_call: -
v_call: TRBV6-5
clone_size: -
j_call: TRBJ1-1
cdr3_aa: CASSHQAMVTEAFF
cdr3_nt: TGTGCCAGCAGTCATCAAGCGATGGTCACTGAAGCTTTCTTT

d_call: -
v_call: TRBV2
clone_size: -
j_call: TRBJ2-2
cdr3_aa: CASSDQGRNTGELFF
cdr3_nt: TGTGCCAGCAGTGACCAGGGGCGAAACACCGGGGAGCTGTTTTTT

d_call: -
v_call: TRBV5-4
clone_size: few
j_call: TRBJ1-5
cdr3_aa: CASSSTQGRNQPQHF
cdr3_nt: TGTGCCAGCAGCTCGACACAGGGTCGCAATCAGCCCCAGCATTTT

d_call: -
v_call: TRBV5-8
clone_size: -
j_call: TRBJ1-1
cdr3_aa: CASSFKTGMNTEAFF
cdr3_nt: TGTGCCAGCAGCTTTAAAACAGGGATGAACACTGAAGCTTTCTTT

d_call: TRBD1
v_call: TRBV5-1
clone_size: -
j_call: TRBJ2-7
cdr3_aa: CASSSAPDRAAYEQYF
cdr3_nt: TGCGCCAGCAGCTCAGCGCCGGACAGGGCGGCCTACGAGCAGTACTTC

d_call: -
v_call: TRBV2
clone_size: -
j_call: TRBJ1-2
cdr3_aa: CASSLMVGRASYGYTF
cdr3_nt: TGTGCCAGCAGTTTAATGGTGGGGAGAGCTAGCTATGGCTACACCTTC

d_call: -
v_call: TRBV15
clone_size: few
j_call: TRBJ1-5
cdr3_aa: CATSLGRLSNQPQHF
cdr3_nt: TGTGCCACCAGCCTCGGGAGGCTCAGCAATCAGCCCCAGCATTTT

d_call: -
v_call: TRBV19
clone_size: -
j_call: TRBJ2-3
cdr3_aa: CASSTRGYGTDTQYF
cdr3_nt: TGTGCCAGTAGTACCAGGGGCTATGGCACAGATACGCAGTATTTT

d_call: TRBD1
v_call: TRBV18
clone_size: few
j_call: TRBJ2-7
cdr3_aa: CASSPTGGGTYEQYF
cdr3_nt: TGTGCCAGCTCACCTACAGGGGGCGGCACCTACGAGCAGTACTTC

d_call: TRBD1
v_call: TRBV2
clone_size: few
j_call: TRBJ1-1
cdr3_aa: CASRQRDSRHTEAFF
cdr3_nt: TGTGCCAGCCGTCAAAGGGACAGCCGCCACACTGAAGCTTTCTTT

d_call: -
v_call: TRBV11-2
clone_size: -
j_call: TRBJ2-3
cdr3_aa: CASSLGAGPSTDTQYF
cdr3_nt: TGTGCCAGCAGCTTAGGCGCGGGACCTTCCACAGATACGCAGTATTTT

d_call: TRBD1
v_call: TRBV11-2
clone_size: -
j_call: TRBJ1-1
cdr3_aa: CASSRGTGNTEAFF
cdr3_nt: TGTGCCAGCAGCCGAGGGACAGGGAACACTGAAGCTTTCTTT

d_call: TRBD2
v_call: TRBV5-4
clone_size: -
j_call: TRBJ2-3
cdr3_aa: CASSLSGGTSTDTQYF
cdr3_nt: TGTGCCAGCAGCCTTAGCGGGGGCACTAGCACAGATACGCAGTATTTT

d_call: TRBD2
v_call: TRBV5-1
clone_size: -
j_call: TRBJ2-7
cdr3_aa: CASSLAASGSYEQYF
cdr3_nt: TGCGCCAGCAGCTTGGCGGCTAGCGGTTCCTACGAGCAGTACTTC

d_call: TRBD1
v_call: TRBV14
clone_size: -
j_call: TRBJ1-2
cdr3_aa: CASSLDRDRGNYGYTF
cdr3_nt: TGTGCCAGCAGCCTGGACCGGGACAGGGGGAACTATGGCTACACCTTC

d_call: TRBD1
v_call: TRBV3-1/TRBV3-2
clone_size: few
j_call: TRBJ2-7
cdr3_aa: CASSPGQGGEQYF
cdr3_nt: TGTGCCAGCAGCCCTGGACAGGGAGGCGAGCAGTACTTC